This passage covers 25 T cell receptor beta chains from one sample sequenced in a study of Graves' ophthalmopathy and Graves' hyperthyroidism. The authors amplified TCR beta CDR3 regions from RNA transcripts. First-round RT-PCR employed HTBI primers, with a second-round multiplex PCR after it. TCRdb itself ran the multiplex PCR reads through MiXCR, one entry per CDR3 protein. The sample lists around 1.1 million distinct CDR3 sequences, approximately 35% seen once, with around 10% in the top ten. Sequencing was carried out using peripheral blood or thyroid tissue (not recorded which). These receptors were obtained from an adult man with Graves' hyperthyroidism.

The chain is built from TRBV12-3 or TRBV12-4 and TRBJ2-7; no clear D. V was clipped by 6 bases and J by 0 bases, with 12 bases between them. This CDR3 spans 14 amino acids. CDR3 coding DNA: TGTGCCAGCAGGCTAGACGGATACTCCTACGAGCAGTACTTC. Its translation: CASRLDGYSYEQYF.

There are a few counts of this clonotype. The chain employs TRBV4-1 and TRBJ1-5; D is perhaps TRBD1 (5 bases). The germline V and J ends were trimmed by 2 bases and 7 bases, with 18 bases remaining between them. The CDR3 spans 16 residues. Germline V gives CDR1 MGHRA, CDR2 YSYEKL. CDR3 DNA: TGCGCCAGCAGCCAAACTTCTCAGGGCCAGGTCCAGCCCCAGCATTTT. It yields the protein CASSQTSQGQVQPQHF.

Turning to this clonotype: No conserved phenylalanine or tryptophan is present at the end of the CDR3, so a read error is the likely explanation. The DNA is left out, because the CDR3 cannot be placed on it with certainty; the CDR3 is given as TCRdb lists it. The rearrangement links TRBV14 to TRBJ2-1; whether TRBD2, the table's D call, matches the DNA was not checked. CDR1 is SGHDN, CDR2 FVKESK, per germline. A total of 9 residues make up the CDR3, ends included. The chain's CDR3 is CASSHRPGG.

This clonotype has ten or more counts. The CDR3 reads CASSKGQSRGTEAFF. CDR3 nucleotide sequence: TGTGCCAGTAGTAAGGGACAGTCAAGAGGCACTGAAGCTTTCTTT. The rearrangement uses TRBV19 and TRBJ1-1; 7 positions agree with TRBD1. V shed 4 bases, J shed 4 bases, and the junction held 9 bases outside the gene matches. Per the germline V gene, CDR1 is LNHDA and CDR2 is SQIVND (reference sequence). The CDR3 has 15 residues.

This chain joins TRBV9 and TRBJ1-5, with 7 bases matching TRBD1. Trimming removed 2 bases from V and 8 bases from J; junction bases left unmatched: 1. The germline CDR1 and CDR2 sequences are SGDLS and YYNGEE. The CDR3 covers 12 residues. The CDR3 region is CASSVGTEPQHF. For the CDR3, the DNA is TGTGCCAGCAGCGTGGGGACAGAGCCCCAGCATTTT.

This clonotype was counted at least ten times. The chain joins TRBV5-1 to TRBJ2-5; TRBD2 matches at 14 bases. Germline assignment: CDR1 SGHRS and CDR2 YFSETQ. Trimming cost V 3 bases and J 9 bases; bases outside gene matches: 13. CDR3 size: 17 residues. The DNA of the CDR3 is TGCGCCAGCAGCTCGGGACTAGCGGGAGCCCAAAGCGCGGCCCAGTACTTC. Translating it yields CASSSGLAGAQSAAQYF. Combining the CDR3 with reference TRBV5-1 and TRBJ2-5 gives the whole variable domain KAGVTQTPRYLIKTRGQQVTLSCSPISGHRSVSWYQQTPGQGLQFLFEYFSETQRNKGNFPGRFSGRQFSNSRSEMNVSTLELGDSALYLCASSSGLAGAQSAAQYFGPGTRLLVL.

This clonotype has more than one count but fewer than ten. V usage is TRBV10-3 and J usage is TRBJ2-1; no definite D call. Germline V gives CDR1 ENHRY, CDR2 SYGVKD. This CDR3 is built from 12 residues. V lost 4 bases to trimming and J lost 5 bases, with 6 bases between them. The CDR3 sequence: CAISVTDNEQFF. Here the CDR3 DNA reads TGTGCCATCAGTGTAACGGACAATGAGCAGTTCTTC.

This clonotype was counted many times. The V gene is TRBV7-9, the J gene TRBJ1-2; D gene unclear. The V and J ends lost 10 bases and 5 bases respectively, with 14 bases between them. This CDR3 has 12 residues. Germline CDR1 SEHNR, CDR2 FQNEAQ (reference sequence). CDR3 sequence: CAIPRVLYGYTF. The CDR3 DNA follows: TGTGCCATCCCACGGGTTTTGTATGGCTACACCTTC. Full variable domain (outside the CDR3, taken from reference TRBV7-9 and TRBJ1-2): DTGVSQNPRHKITKRGQNVTFRCDPISEHNRLYWYRQTLGQGPEFLTYFQNEAQLEKSRLLSDRFSAERPKGSFSTLEIQRTEQGDSAMYLCAIPRVLYGYTFGSGTRLTVV.

Many counts were recorded for this clonotype. The CDR3 protein is CSVTNGYTF. The CDR3 nucleotides are TGCAGTGTTACTAATGGCTACACCTTC. The V gene is TRBV20-1, the J gene TRBJ1-2; D is unclear. Trimming pared 7 bases from V and 6 bases from J, leaving 6 bases between. The length of the CDR3 is 9 residues. Germline V lookup: CDR1 DFQATT, CDR2 SNEGSKA (reference sequence).

This clonotype came up many times. The V call is TRBV2, the J call TRBJ2-6, with 9 bases that match TRBD1. This CDR3 is built from 17 residues. V was pared by 6 bases and J by 0 bases, with 6 bases of the junction left unmatched. The germline V gene has CDR1 SNHLY and CDR2 FYNNEI. The CDR3 bases are TGTGCCAGCAGGGGGACAGGGCTGGGCTCTGGGGCCAACGTCCTGACTTTC. Its translation: CASRGTGLGSGANVLTF. Supplemented by reference TRBV2 and TRBJ2-6, the full variable domain reads EPEVTQTPSHQVTQMGQEVILRCVPISNHLYFYWYRQILGQKVEFLVSFYNNEISEKSEIFDDQFSVERPDGSNFTLKIRSTKLEDSAMYFCASRGTGLGSGANVLTFGAGSRLTVL.

This clonotype showed up just a few times. The rearrangement joins TRBV4-1 to TRBJ1-2, with D perhaps TRBD1 (6 bases). Trimming removed 4 bases from V and 8 bases from J, with 14 bases in between. The CDR3 runs to 13 residues. From germline, CDR1 is MGHRA and CDR2 YSYEKL. The CDR3 DNA sequence: TGCGCCAGCAGCCCCTTCAGGGGAGGGGGCTACACCTTC. It specifies CASSPFRGGGYTF.

This clonotype was seen ten or more times. The genes are TRBV19 and TRBJ2-7; possibly TRBD1 or TRBD2 for D (5 bases each). The CDR3 totals 14 residues. Trimming removed 3 bases at V and 4 bases at J, with 13 bases between. In germline, CDR1 is LNHDA, CDR2 SQIVND (reference sequence). The CDR3 spells CASSIRDRNYEQYF. The CDR3 DNA is TGTGCCAGTAGTATCCGGGACCGGAATTACGAGCAGTACTTC.

This clonotype was seen more than once but under ten times. CDR3 amino acids: CSASPPSGRGGAGELFF. CDR3 bases: TGCAGTGCTAGCCCCCCTAGCGGGCGAGGAGGGGCCGGGGAGCTGTTTTTT. V is TRBV20-1 and J is TRBJ2-2; 8 bases agree with TRBD2. Germline-derived CDR1 and CDR2 are DFQATT and SNEGSKA (reference sequence). The CDR3 spans 17 residues. After removal of 3 bases from V and 6 bases from J, the junction contained 15 bases not matched to a gene.

The V and J genes are TRBV15 and TRBJ1-2; D gene unclear. Deletions cut 3 bases from V and 0 bases from J, with 8 bases between. This CDR3 region has 14 residues. Germline values: CDR1 LNHNV, CDR2 YYDKDF (reference sequence). The CDR3 spells CATSSEQTNYGYTF. CDR3 coding DNA: TGTGCCACCAGCAGTGAACAGACTAACTATGGCTACACCTTC.

In this sample, this clonotype turned up a few times. This chain connects TRBV28 to TRBJ2-7; the D gene is possibly TRBD1 (7 bases). CDR1 is MDHEN and CDR2 is SYDVKM in the germline V gene. The V gene lost 5 bases and the J gene lost 7 bases, with 18 bases spanning the gap. CDR3 length equals 14 residues. The CDR3 is CASSLPGEQGEQYF. The CDR3 nucleotides are TGTGCCAGCAGTCTCCCGGGGGAACAGGGGGAGCAGTACTTC.

Regarding this clonotype: A much larger clone lies one base from this, so it may be a read error. The chain couples TRBV2 to TRBJ2-5, with 7 bases matching TRBD1. This CDR3 contains 16 residues. Germline loops: CDR1 SNHLY, CDR2 FYNNEI. The V and J ends lost 9 bases and 5 bases, in that order; junction bases with no gene match: 18. DNA of the CDR3: TGTGCCAGTAGTATCCAACCGGGACAGAGGTTGGAGACCCAGTACTTC. Its translation: CASSIQPGQRLETQYF.

Many counts were recorded for this clonotype. This chain connects TRBV7-9 to TRBJ2-7; 8 bases map to TRBD2. This CDR3 has 15 amino acids. V shed 5 bases and J 8 bases; nucleotides not matched to a gene: 14. The germline gives CDR1 SEHNR, CDR2 FQNEAQ (reference sequence). The CDR3 sequence: CASSQNLAGTEQQYF. In nucleotides, the CDR3 is TGTGCCAGCAGCCAAAACTTAGCGGGGACCGAACAGCAGTACTTC. Full variable domain (outside the CDR3, taken from reference TRBV7-9 and TRBJ2-7): DTGVSQNPRHKITKRGQNVTFRCDPISEHNRLYWYRQTLGQGPEFLTYFQNEAQLEKSRLLSDRFSAERPKGSFSTLEIQRTEQGDSAMYLCASSQNLAGTEQQYFGPGTRLTVT.

The chain combines TRBV12-3 or TRBV12-4 with TRBJ2-5; no firm D call. This CDR3 comprises 13 residues. The ends were cut back, 3 bases at V and 5 bases at J, with 10 bases in the middle. The CDR3 is CASSFESGETQYF. CDR3 DNA sequence: TGTGCCAGCAGTTTCGAGTCCGGGGAGACCCAGTACTTC.

To note about this clonotype: This sequence may be a read error, since a much larger clone differs from it by one base. The chain carries TRBV12-3 or TRBV12-4 and TRBJ1-5, with unresolved D. The CDR3 is made up of 14 amino acids. V was clipped by 4 bases and J by 4 bases, with 11 bases between them. CDR3 region: CASSWTAGNQPQHF. The DNA of the CDR3 is TGTGCCAGCAGTTGGACGGCGGGGAATCAGCCCCAGCATTTT.

This clonotype was seen many times. The rearrangement uses TRBV6-2 or TRBV6-3 and TRBJ1-4; D unresolved. Trimming took 6 bases from V and 14 from J, leaving 16 bases between them. This CDR3 contains 12 residues. The germline gives CDR1 MNHEY, CDR2 SVGEGT. CDR3: CASSVRPERLFF. CDR3 coding DNA: TGTGCCAGCAGCGTACGCCCGGAGCGGCTGTTTTTT.

In this sample, this clonotype turned up once. The rearrangement uses TRBV20-1 and TRBJ2-2; D gene ambiguous. V lost 3 bases to trimming and J lost 1 base, with 12 bases between them. The CDR3 spans 15 residues. Germline V gene lookup returns CDR1 DFQATT and CDR2 SNEGSKA (reference sequence). The CDR3 bases are TGCAGTGCTAGGAGACATATAGTGAACACCGGGGAGCTGTTTTTT. This gives the protein CSARRHIVNTGELFF.

This chain links TRBV15 with TRBJ1-1; TRBD1 might be the D (5 bases). The CDR3 loop spans 14 amino acids. Germline lookup yields CDR1 LNHNV and CDR2 YYDKDF (reference sequence). The ends were cut back, 3 bases at V and 3 bases at J, with 11 bases in the middle. As DNA, the CDR3 is TGTGCCACCAGCAGTGGGCAGGGTTACACTGAAGCTTTCTTT. Translated, it gives CATSSGQGYTEAFF.

The count of this clonotype is one. The gene calls are TRBV11-1 and TRBJ1-2; TRBD1 is a possible D gene (5 bases). Per germline, CDR1 SGHAT and CDR2 FQDESV (reference sequence). V was cut by 7 bases and J by 8 bases, with 23 bases left in between. CDR3 length: 15 residues. CDR3 nucleotide sequence: TGTGCCAGCACCTCAGGGAGTTACCAAGGGGAAGGCTACACCTTC. This codes for CASTSGSYQGEGYTF. The complete variable domain, with remaining parts taken from reference TRBV11-1 and TRBJ1-2, reads EAEVAQSPRYKITEKSQAVAFWCDPISGHATLYWYRQILGQGPELLVQFQDESVVDDSQLPKDRFSAERLKGVDSTLKIQPAELGDSAMYLCASTSGSYQGEGYTFGSGTRLTVV.

The rearrangement uses TRBV5-1 and TRBJ2-6; tentative D call: TRBD1 (6 bases). Germline V gene data show CDR1 as SGHRS and CDR2 as YFSETQ. This CDR3 has 9 amino acids. Trimming cost V 4 bases and J 18 bases, with 8 bases left between them. The CDR3 DNA reads as TGCGCCAGCAGCCCGGGACAGACTTTC. As protein: CASSPGQTF.

On this clonotype itself: A single base separates this from a much larger clone, so it may be a read error. The chain links TRBV20-1 to TRBJ2-7; no definite D call. The CDR3 length is 11 residues. Germline V lookup: CDR1 DFQATT, CDR2 SNEGSKA (reference sequence). For the CDR3, the DNA is TGCAGTGCTAGGATTCCCTACAAGCAGTACTTC. Translation: CSARIPYKQYF.